This TCR beta chain came from a study of neurological immune-mediated disorders. Specified time point: longitudinal time-point 1 (baseline). This clonotype was found many times. Germline V gives CDR1 LNHNV, CDR2 YYDKDF (reference sequence). Trimming cost V 2 bases and J 2 bases; bases outside gene matches: 6. The CDR3 loop spans 16 amino acids. A single record per CDR3 protein comes from TCRdb applying MiXCR to the 5' RACE reads. The table has tens of thousands of distinct CDR3 sequences, 3.2% seen once. Material for sequencing was PBMCs. The genes are TRBV15 and TRBJ2-3; 8 bases map to TRBD2. The origin of this receptor is an older woman with multiple sclerosis. CDR3 residues: CATSRSGLGLTDTQYF. The CDR3 nucleotides are TGTGCCACCAGCAGATCGGGACTAGGCCTCACAGATACGCAGTATTTT.